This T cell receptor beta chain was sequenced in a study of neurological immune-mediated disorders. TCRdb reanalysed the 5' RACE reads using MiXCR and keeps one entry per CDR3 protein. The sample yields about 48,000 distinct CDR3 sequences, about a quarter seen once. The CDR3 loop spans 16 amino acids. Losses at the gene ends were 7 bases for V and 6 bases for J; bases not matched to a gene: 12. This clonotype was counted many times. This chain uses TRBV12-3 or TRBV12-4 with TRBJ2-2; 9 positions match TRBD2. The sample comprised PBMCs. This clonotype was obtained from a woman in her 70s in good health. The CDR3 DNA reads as TGTGCCAGCACCCCGGGGGGTAGCGGGAGAGCCGGGGAGCTGTTTTTT. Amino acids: CASTPGGSGRAGELFF.